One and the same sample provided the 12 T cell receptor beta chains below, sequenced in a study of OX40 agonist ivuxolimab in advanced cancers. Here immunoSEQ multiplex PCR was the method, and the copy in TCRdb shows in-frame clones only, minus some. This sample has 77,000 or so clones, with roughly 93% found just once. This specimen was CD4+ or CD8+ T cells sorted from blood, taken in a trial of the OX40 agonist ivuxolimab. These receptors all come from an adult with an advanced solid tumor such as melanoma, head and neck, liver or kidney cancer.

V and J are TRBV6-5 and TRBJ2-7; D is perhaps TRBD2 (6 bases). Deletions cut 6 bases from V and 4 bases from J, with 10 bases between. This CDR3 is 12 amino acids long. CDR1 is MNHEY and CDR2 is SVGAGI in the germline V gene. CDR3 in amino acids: CASSRTTYEQYF. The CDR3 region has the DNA TGTGCCAGCAGCCGGACTACTTACGAGCAGTACTTC.

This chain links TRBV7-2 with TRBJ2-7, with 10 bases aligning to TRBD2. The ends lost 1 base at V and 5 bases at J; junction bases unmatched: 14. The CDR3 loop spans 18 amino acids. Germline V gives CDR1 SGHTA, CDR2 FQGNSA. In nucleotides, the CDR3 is TGTGCCAGCAGCTTAGGGGGGGCAGCGGGAGGGCCGGGCCACGAGCAGTACTTC. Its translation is CASSLGGAAGGPGHEQYF. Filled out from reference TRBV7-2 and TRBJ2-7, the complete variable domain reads GAGVSQSPSNKVTEKGKDVELRCDPISGHTALYWYRQSLGQGLEFLIYFQGNSAPDKSGLPSDRFSAERTGGSVSTLTIQRTQQEDSAVYLCASSLGGAAGGPGHEQYFGPGTRLTVT.

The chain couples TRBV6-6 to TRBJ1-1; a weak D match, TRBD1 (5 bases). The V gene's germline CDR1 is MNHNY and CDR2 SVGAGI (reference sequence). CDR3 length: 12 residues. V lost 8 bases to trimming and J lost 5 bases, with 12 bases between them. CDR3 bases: TGTGCCAGCGGGCGGGGGGAAACTGAAGCTTTCTTT. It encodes CASGRGETEAFF.

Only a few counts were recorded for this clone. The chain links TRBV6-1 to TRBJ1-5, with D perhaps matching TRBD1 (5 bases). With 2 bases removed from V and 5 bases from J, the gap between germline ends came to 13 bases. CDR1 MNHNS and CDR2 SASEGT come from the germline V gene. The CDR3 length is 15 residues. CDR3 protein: CASSESWGSDQPQHF. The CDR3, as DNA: TGTGCCAGCAGTGAATCCTGGGGCAGCGATCAGCCCCAGCATTTT.

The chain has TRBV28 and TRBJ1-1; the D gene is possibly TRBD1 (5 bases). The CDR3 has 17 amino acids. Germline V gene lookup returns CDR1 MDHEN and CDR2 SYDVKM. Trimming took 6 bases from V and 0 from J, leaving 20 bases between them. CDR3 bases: TGTGCCAGCAGGGAGGGAGGGGCAGCCAATATGAACACTGAAGCTTTCTTT. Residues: CASREGGAANMNTEAFF.

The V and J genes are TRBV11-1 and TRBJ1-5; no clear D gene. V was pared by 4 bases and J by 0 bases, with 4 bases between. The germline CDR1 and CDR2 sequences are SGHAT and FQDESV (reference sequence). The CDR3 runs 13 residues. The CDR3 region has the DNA TGTGCCAGCAGCTCCGCTAGCAATCAGCCCCAGCATTTT. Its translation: CASSSASNQPQHF.

The CDR3: CASSYGGNTEAFF. The CDR3 region has the DNA TGTGCCAGCAGTTACGGTGGAAACACTGAAGCTTTCTTT. The gene calls are TRBV6-5 and TRBJ1-1; D uncertain. The CDR3 totals 13 residues. The V end was cut by 2 bases, the J end by 2 bases, with 6 bases between. The germline CDR1 and CDR2 sequences are MNHEY and SVGAGI.

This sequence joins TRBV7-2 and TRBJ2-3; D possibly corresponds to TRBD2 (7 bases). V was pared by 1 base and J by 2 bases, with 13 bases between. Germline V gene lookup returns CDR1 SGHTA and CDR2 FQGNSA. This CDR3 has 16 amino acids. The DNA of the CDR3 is TGTGCCAGCAGCTTAGTCTCGGGGGGCTCCACAGATACGCAGTATTTT. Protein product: CASSLVSGGSTDTQYF. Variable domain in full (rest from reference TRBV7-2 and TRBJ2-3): GAGVSQSPSNKVTEKGKDVELRCDPISGHTALYWYRQSLGQGLEFLIYFQGNSAPDKSGLPSDRFSAERTGGSVSTLTIQRTQQEDSAVYLCASSLVSGGSTDTQYFGPGTRLTVL.

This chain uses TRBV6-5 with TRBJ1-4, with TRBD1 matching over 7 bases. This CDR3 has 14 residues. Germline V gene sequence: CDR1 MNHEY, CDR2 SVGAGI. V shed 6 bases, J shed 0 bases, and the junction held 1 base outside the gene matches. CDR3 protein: CASRGTATNEKLFF. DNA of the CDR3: TGTGCCAGCAGGGGGACAGCAACTAATGAAAAACTGTTTTTT.

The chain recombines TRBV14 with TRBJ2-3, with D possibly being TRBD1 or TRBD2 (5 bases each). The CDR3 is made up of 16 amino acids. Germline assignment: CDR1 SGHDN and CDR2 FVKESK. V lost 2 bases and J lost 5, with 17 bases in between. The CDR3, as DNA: TGTGCCAGCAGCCAATTCAGGGAGAGGGTCGGAGATACGCAGTATTTT. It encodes CASSQFRERVGDTQYF.

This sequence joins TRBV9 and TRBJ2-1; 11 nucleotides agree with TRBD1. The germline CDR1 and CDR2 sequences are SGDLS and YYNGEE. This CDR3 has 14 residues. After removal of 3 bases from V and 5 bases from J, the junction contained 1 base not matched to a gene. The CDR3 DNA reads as TGTGCCAGCAGCGCGGGACAGGGGGACAATGAGCAGTTCTTC. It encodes CASSAGQGDNEQFF.

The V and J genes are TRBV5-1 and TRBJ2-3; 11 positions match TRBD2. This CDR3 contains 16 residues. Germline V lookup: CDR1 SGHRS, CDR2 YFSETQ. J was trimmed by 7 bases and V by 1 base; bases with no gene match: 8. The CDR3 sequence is CASSLPGLAVVNTQYF. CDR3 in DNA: TGCGCCAGCAGCTTGCCGGGACTAGCGGTAGTGAATACGCAGTATTTT.